Each of the 14 T cell receptor beta chains below was sequenced from the same sample in a study of cytomegalovirus exposure and HLA in healthy donors. PCR amplification relied on 60 Vbeta primers (plus 13 Jbeta primers). TCRdb's table, derived via immunoSEQ multiplex PCR, lists solely in-frame clones and lacks some. The table includes about 140,000 clones, around 90% detected once. Sequenced: PBMCs. These TCRs come from a woman in her thirties or forties in good health and CMV-seronegative.

In the case of this clone: Relative to the germline gene, one junction end is altered; a read error may explain this. The V call is TRBV7-9, the J call TRBJ1-2; possible D gene TRBD1, 5 bases. Germline loops: CDR1 SEHNR, CDR2 FQNEAQ (reference sequence). This CDR3 spans 12 amino acids. CDR3 amino acids: CSSSLGRNGYTF. CDR3 sequence (DNA): TGTTCCAGCAGCTTGGGGCGAAATGGCTACACCTTC.

This clone was detected only once. The V call is TRBV9, the J call TRBJ2-1; TRBD2 matches at 7 bases. The germline V gene has CDR1 SGDLS and CDR2 YYNGEE. V was pared by 3 bases and J by 9 bases, with 12 bases of the junction left unmatched. The CDR3 contains 15 residues. The CDR3 loop is CASSARDYSIGEQFF. CDR3 nucleotide sequence: TGTGCCAGCAGCGCCCGGGACTATAGCATCGGTGAGCAGTTCTTC.

CDR3 protein: CASSSPGSYEQYF. The DNA for the CDR3 is TGCGCCAGCAGTTCCCCCGGCTCCTACGAGCAGTACTTC. The rearrangement uses TRBV5-1 and TRBJ2-7; no reliable D call. CDR1 and CDR2 from the germline V gene are SGHRS and YFSETQ. Trimming took 5 bases from V and 0 from J, leaving 9 bases between them. The CDR3 runs 13 residues.

The chain is built from TRBV5-4 and TRBJ2-2; 11 bases are a match to TRBD2. The CDR3 length is 17 residues. Looked up from germline, CDR1 is SGHNT and CDR2 is YYREEE (reference sequence). V shed 4 bases and J 7 bases; nucleotides not matched to a gene: 12. DNA of the CDR3: TGTGCCAGCAGCCCTGGTTCTAGCGGGAGGTCTGGCGGGGAGCTGTTTTTT. Amino acids: CASSPGSSGRSGGELFF.

This clone appeared a single time. Written as DNA, the CDR3 is TGTGCCAGCCGAGCGGCTAACTATGGCTACACCTTC. Translating it yields CASRAANYGYTF. The rearrangement joins TRBV28 to TRBJ1-2; D ambiguous. This CDR3 comprises 12 residues. Germline V gene lookup returns CDR1 MDHEN and CDR2 SYDVKM. Between the trimmed V and J ends, which lost 8 bases and 0 bases, there was a span of 7 bases.

This clone appeared once. This sequence joins TRBV19 and TRBJ2-2; 9 positions agree with TRBD1. Germline values: CDR1 LNHDA, CDR2 SQIVND (reference sequence). The CDR3 covers 15 residues. V shed 3 bases, J shed 4 bases, and the junction held 3 bases outside the gene matches. CDR3 nucleotides: TGTGCCAGTAGTATTGGGACAGGGATCACCGGGGAGCTGTTTTTT. This encodes CASSIGTGITGELFF.

In the case of this clone: One end of the junction does not line up with germline, which may come from a read error. The rearrangement links TRBV11-2 to TRBJ1-1, with D possibly being TRBD1 (6 bases). The germline V gene has CDR1 SGHAT and CDR2 FQNNGV. The CDR3 runs to 13 residues. The CDR3 loop reads CASSRERDTEAFF. CDR3 nucleotides: TGTGCCAGCAGCCGAGAGAGGGACACAGAAGCTTTCTTT.

The rearrangement uses TRBV5-1 and TRBJ1-3; 7 positions match TRBD1. Germline loops: CDR1 SGHRS, CDR2 YFSETQ. V lost 7 bases to trimming and J lost 4 bases; unmatched junction nucleotides: 8. The CDR3 runs 14 residues. CDR3 sequence (DNA): TGCGCCAGCTGCCCTGGAGGGGGCGGAAACACCATATATTTT. It codes for CASCPGGGGNTIYF.

The chain employs TRBV6-5 and TRBJ2-5; D perhaps matches TRBD1 (6 bases). The DNA end is a closer match to TRBJ2-7, so the J assignment may be wrong. This CDR3 spans 15 amino acids. Germline V gives CDR1 MNHEY, CDR2 SVGAGI. The chain's CDR3 is CASSSRGAGRNEQYF. CDR3 DNA: TGTGCCAGCAGTTCCAGGGGTGCAGGGCGGAACGAGCAGTACTTC.

The genes are TRBV7-2 and TRBJ1-2; tentative D call: TRBD1 (6 bases). Trimming removed 3 bases at V and 7 bases at J, with 18 bases between. The CDR3 has 15 amino acids. Germline V gene data show CDR1 as SGHTA and CDR2 as FQGNSA. The CDR3 protein is CASSFQQGRPGGYTF. The DNA of the CDR3 is TGTGCCAGCAGCTTCCAACAGGGTCGACCCGGTGGCTACACCTTC.

This sequence joins TRBV5-1 and TRBJ2-7, with D perhaps matching TRBD1 (5 bases). V was pared by 0 bases and J by 3 bases, with 16 bases between. This CDR3 has 16 amino acids. The germline CDR1 and CDR2 sequences are SGHRS and YFSETQ. The CDR3 bases are TGCGCCAGCAGCTTGGAAGGGGCTGACGTTAACTACGAGCAGTACTTC. Protein product: CASSLEGADVNYEQYF. The full variable domain, rest sourced from reference TRBV5-1 and TRBJ2-7, is KAGVTQTPRYLIKTRGQQVTLSCSPISGHRSVSWYQQTPGQGLQFLFEYFSETQRNKGNFPGRFSGRQFSNSRSEMNVSTLELGDSALYLCASSLEGADVNYEQYFGPGTRLTVT.

This chain links TRBV7-9 with TRBJ2-3; tentatively, D is TRBD2 (5 bases). The CDR3 extends over 13 amino acids. Trimming stripped 2 bases from V and 3 bases from J, with 6 bases between. Germline V lookup: CDR1 SEHNR, CDR2 FQNEAQ (reference sequence). The CDR3 DNA is TGTGCCAGCAGCTTAACGGGGACAGATACGCAGTATTTT. Amino acids: CASSLTGTDTQYF.

V gene TRBV30 combines with J gene TRBJ1-5, with TRBD1 matching over 8 bases. The junction had 1 base not matched to a gene; V was cut back by 2 bases and J by 4 bases. The CDR3 loop spans 13 amino acids. Per germline, CDR1 GTSNPN and CDR2 SVGIG (reference sequence). CDR3: CAWSRQGNQPQHF. CDR3 bases: TGTGCCTGGAGTCGACAGGGGAATCAGCCCCAGCATTTT. The variable domain in full, completed from reference TRBV30 and TRBJ1-5, reads SQTIHQWPATLVQPVGSPLSLECTVEGTSNPNLYWYRQAAGRGLQLLFYSVGIGQISSEVPQNLSASRPQDRQFILSSKKLLLSDSGFYLCAWSRQGNQPQHFGDGTRLSIL.

V is TRBV28 and J is TRBJ1-1, with D possibly being TRBD1 (6 bases). There are 14 residues in the CDR3. Germline values: CDR1 MDHEN, CDR2 SYDVKM. V was clipped by 10 bases and J by 3 bases, with 18 bases between them. CDR3 nucleotide sequence: TGTGCCATCCTAAGGGGGGGGCTTGACACTGAAGCTTTCTTT. Translation gives CAILRGGLDTEAFF.